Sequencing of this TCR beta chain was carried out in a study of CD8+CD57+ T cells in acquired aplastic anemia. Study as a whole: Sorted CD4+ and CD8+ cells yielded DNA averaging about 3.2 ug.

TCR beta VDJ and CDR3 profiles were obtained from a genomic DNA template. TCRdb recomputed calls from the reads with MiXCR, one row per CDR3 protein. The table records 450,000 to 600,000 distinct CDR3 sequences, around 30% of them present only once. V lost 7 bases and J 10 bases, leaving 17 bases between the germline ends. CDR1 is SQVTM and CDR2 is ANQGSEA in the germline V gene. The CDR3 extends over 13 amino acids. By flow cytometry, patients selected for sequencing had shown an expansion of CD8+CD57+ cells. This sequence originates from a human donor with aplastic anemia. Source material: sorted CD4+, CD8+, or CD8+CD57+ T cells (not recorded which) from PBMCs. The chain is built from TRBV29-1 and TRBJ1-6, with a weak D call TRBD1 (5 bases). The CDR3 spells CSGREGQNSPLHF. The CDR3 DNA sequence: TGCAGCGGGAGGGAGGGGCAAAACTCACCCCTCCACTTT.